This T cell receptor beta chain was captured in a study of OX40 agonist ivuxolimab in advanced cancers. The study, taken as a whole, reports: At 0.1-3.0 mg/kg, partial responders had clonal expansion among the lowest observed.

Turning to this clone: Its antigen is still unknown.

This table comes from immunoSEQ multiplex PCR, and its TCRdb copy is limited to in-frame clones, with some not included. The table has around 70,000 clones, 75% to 85% seen once; the top ten hold 0.9% to 1.4%. The input for sequencing was CD4+ or CD8+ T cells sorted from blood, taken in a trial of the OX40 agonist ivuxolimab. The clonotype originates from an adult with an advanced solid tumor such as melanoma, head and neck, liver or kidney cancer.

CDR3 loop: CASSRPGQRLRGEQYF. The CDR3 nucleotides read TGTGCCAGCAGTCGCCCGGGACAGCGACTTCGGGGAGAGCAGTACTTC. J is TRBJ2-7 and V is TRBV6-6, with 7 bases lining up with TRBD1. In germline, CDR1 is MNHNY, CDR2 SVGAGI (reference sequence). There are 16 residues in the CDR3. V shed 5 bases and J 7 bases; nucleotides not matched to a gene: 17.